The present entry profiles one TCR beta chain with its context. As yet, its antigen is unknown. The same CDR3 arises from other DNA sequences in this sample as well. These data originate in a study of T cell responses to AZD1222 COVID-19 vaccine. Germline lookup yields CDR1 KGHDR and CDR2 SFDVKD. With 2 bases removed from V and 4 bases from J, the gap between germline ends came to 2 bases. There are 12 residues in the CDR3. Study results and caveats: Clonal diversity may have been underestimated in mostly white British donors. Repertoire collection took place solely once the T cell response had peaked.

The data were produced by immunoSEQ multiplex PCR, yet TCRdb's version contains in-frame clones alone and is incomplete. The repertoire holds some 180,000 clones, with approximately 86% as singletons. The starting material was peripheral blood, obtained on day 0 of AZD1222 vaccination. This clonotype originated in an adult in good health. The rearrangement joins TRBV24-1 to TRBJ1-5; D gene unclear. The DNA for the CDR3 is TGTGCCACCAGTGATTCGAATCAGCCCCAGCATTTT. This sequence encodes CATSDSNQPQHF.